A selection of T cell receptor beta chains follows, all from one sample in a study of long-term antiretroviral therapy in people with HIV. Only in-frame clones appear in the TCRdb table, and some are missing; sequencing was by immunoSEQ multiplex PCR. The sample includes approximately 11,000 clones, 76% seen only once; the top ten take roughly 20%. The material was unsorted PBMCs, obtained at the start of antiretroviral therapy, before treatment. These receptors were obtained from a man aged 25 to 40 with HIV. Each CDR3 is given with its conserved first and last residue. Each record gives: CDR3 length, J gene, clone size, V gene, D gene, CDR3 protein, CDR3 DNA. D genes are given only for firm matches. Clone size is not always given. Where it is, it says once, few, many or a class for expanded clones.

>17|TRBJ1-6|once|TRBV21-1|.
CASSHWTESSYNSPLHF
TGTGCCAGCAGCCACTGGACAGAAAGCTCCTATAATTCACCCCTCCACTTT
>14|TRBJ2-5|.|TRBV7-9|TRBD1
CASSDRETGETQYF
TGTGCCAGTTCCGACAGGGAGACAGGGGAGACCCAGTACTTC
>13|TRBJ2-7|medium-sized|TRBV7-6|TRBD1
CASSLWDSYEQYF
TGTGCCAGCAGCCTGTGGGACAGTTACGAGCAGTACTTC
>15|TRBJ1-2|.|TRBV4-3|TRBD1
CASSQDEGTGDGYTF
TGCGCCAGCAGCCAAGACGAAGGGACAGGGGATGGCTACACCTTC
>13|TRBJ2-1|.|TRBV14|.
CASRHLTGNEQFF
TGTGCCAGCAGACACCTAACAGGGAATGAGCAGTTCTTC
>16|TRBJ2-7|.|TRBV28|TRBD2
CASSPGTSGFSYEQYF
TGTGCCAGCAGTCCCGGGACTAGCGGGTTCTCCTACGAGCAGTACTTC
>17|TRBJ2-7|.|TRBV9|TRBD1
CASSVEAGQGSPYEQYF
TGTGCCAGCAGCGTAGAGGCCGGACAGGGGTCACCCTACGAGCAGTACTTC
>14|TRBJ2-2|.|TRBV6-5|.
CASSYSTITGELFF
TGTGCCAGCAGTTACTCGACCATAACCGGGGAGCTGTTTTTT
>15|TRBJ2-5|.|TRBV5-6|.
CASSLLASEVETQYF
TGTGCCAGCAGCTTGCTGGCGTCAGAGGTGGAGACCCAGTACTTC
>14|TRBJ2-7|.|TRBV4-3|TRBD1
CASSQWPGGYEQYF
TGCGCCAGCAGCCAATGGCCAGGGGGCTACGAGCAGTACTTC
>13|TRBJ2-7|few|TRBV6-6|.
CASSRVLVYEQYF
TGTGCCAGCAGTCGAGTGCTAGTCTACGAGCAGTACTTC
>13|TRBJ1-2|.|TRBV7-9|.
CASSLEGYGGYTF
TGTGCCAGCAGCTTAGAAGGGTACGGGGGCTACACCTTC
>14|TRBJ2-7|.|TRBV7-2|.
CASSLGASSYEQYF
TGTGCCAGCAGCTTAGGCGCCTCCTCCTACGAGCAGTACTTC
>14|TRBJ1-5|.|TRBV6-1|.
CASRGRGLSQPQHF
TGTGCCAGCAGGGGCAGGGGACTGAGCCAGCCCCAGCATTTT
>15|TRBJ2-1|.|TRBV28|.
CASRTLAHSYNEQFF
TGTGCCAGCAGGACCTTAGCGCACTCCTACAATGAGCAGTTCTTC
>15|TRBJ1-2|.|TRBV25-1|TRBD1
CASSGTGGAYYGYTF
TGTGCCAGCAGTGGGACAGGGGGCGCGTACTATGGCTACACCTTC
>15|TRBJ2-4|.|TRBV7-2|.
CASSLGSIAKNIQYF
TGTGCCAGCAGCTTAGGGTCTATAGCCAAAAACATTCAGTACTTC
>17|TRBJ2-3|.|TRBV18|.
CASSPMLRDTGTDTQYF
TGTGCCAGCTCACCCATGCTACGAGACACAGGCACAGATACGCAGTATTTT
>15|TRBJ2-5|once|TRBV9|.
CASSPDGVPQETQYF
TGTGCCAGCAGCCCCGACGGGGTCCCCCAAGAGACCCAGTACTTC
>15|TRBJ1-1|.|TRBV9|.
CASSLVHEGPTEAFF
TGTGCCAGCAGCCTCGTACACGAGGGGCCCACTGAAGCTTTCTTT
>14|TRBJ2-2|once|TRBV19|.
CASSIASLSLELFF
TGTGCCAGTAGTATAGCCAGCTTATCGTTGGAGCTGTTTTTT
>14|TRBJ1-5|.|TRBV7-2|TRBD1
CASTFGQGNQPQHF
TGTGCCAGCACTTTCGGACAGGGCAATCAGCCCCAGCATTTT